This record looks at one T cell receptor (beta chain) sequence and its context. Its cognate antigen has yet to be identified. No base qualities exist here, and no much larger clone lies one base off it. TCRbeta CDR3 regions were amplified from genomic DNA using the immunoSEQ Assay, a bias-controlled multiplex PCR. The authors' analysis ran thus. The number of nucleated cells in each sample was estimated from the amplification of reference gene primers within the assay. Sequence reads were collapsed and filtered to measure the absolute abundance of every unique TCRbeta CDR3 rearrangement. Productive Simpson clonality was computed per sample as the square root of Simpson's diversity index over productive rearrangements. Sourced from immuneACCESS, this table was stored by TCRdb with only in-frame sequences that have V and J called. A share of the clones is absent; for the studies checked, an unresolved V gene accounts for under half, and the remainder has no known explanation. V, J and clone size are taken as reported in that table, and D and trimming were inferred from the DNA itself. Recorded for this sample are about 220,000 clones; approximately 90% of them occurred a single time. The ten largest clones capture approximately 10% of the sample.

At one collaborating source in Seattle, patients were enrolled during active infection and were followed longitudinally through the course of disease. Whole blood was collected in K2EDTA tubes by collaborating institutions according to the institutions' own protocols. For TCRbeta analysis, collaborator samples were shipped as frozen whole blood, as isolated PBMCs, or as DNA extracted from either sample type. The entry originates in a study of blood T cell repertoires in COVID-19 (dated by TCRdb to the early 2020s). Regarding the study in general: Samples covering the acute and convalescent phases of COVID-19 were provided by collaborators in the United States, Italy and Spain. The material from the prospective study consisted of cDNA or gDNA derived from T cells, B-cell-depleted T cells, or PBMCs. Deeply sampled blood TCRbeta repertoires from subjects exposed to, actively infected with, or recovered from COVID-19 were included in the dataset. The repertoires were released in a freely available public database meant as a resource for research on the immune response to SARS-CoV-2. The samples were drawn from the first 160 participants of the ongoing ImmuneRACE study and from 950 to 1,500 subjects provided by 6 global collaborators. A de-identified subject ID, COVID-19 status, age in years and sex were almost always included in the sample metadata. Where HLA class I and class II types were available, the types were taken from metadata supplied by the sample provider, not from assay-based typing.

Looking up the germline V gene yields CDR1 MNHEY and CDR2 SVGEGT. The CDR3 covers 13 residues, taking in both the cysteine and the phenylalanine. Only the CDR3 region is kept as DNA, spanning 39 bases read in frame from base 1. From V the trimming removes 4 bases and from J it removes 5 bases, while the gene matches leave 3 bases of the junction unaccounted for. Overall study results and their limits: The amount of clinical and demographic metadata varied by source and participant and was provided uncurated.

The chain was built from TRBV6-2 or TRBV6-3 and TRBJ2-3, and TRBD1 matches 7 of the central bases. This clonotype was obtained from a woman aged 45-65 years with COVID-19, enrolled during active disease. The source material was peripheral blood. The nucleotide sequence reads TGTGCCAGCAGTTCCCAGGGGGTAGATACGCAGTATTTT. Its protein reads: CASSSQGVDTQYF.